This T cell receptor (beta chain) was obtained from a study of post-analysis software for immune sequencing data. On the study more broadly: Relapsing-remitting, secondary progressive and progressive-relapsing forms made up the multiple sclerosis disease courses. Study results and caveats: TRBV5-6, TRBV5-1 and TRBV20-1 were among four or five TRBV segments more frequent in patients than controls. Strong co-clustering by F measure was evident for samples that had been prepared in the same batch. Among multiple sclerosis patients, normalized Chao1 diversity was significantly below that of controls.

This clonotype has more than one count but fewer than ten. Its specificity is unknown. Looked up from germline, CDR1 is LGHNT and CDR2 is FRNRAP. This CDR3 comprises 13 residues. The junction had 6 bases not matched to a gene; V was cut back by 5 bases and J by 8 bases. Unique molecular identifiers had been added to the TCR beta cDNA libraries. T cells, roughly 0.9 to 11 million of them, yielded a few hundred thousand cDNA molecules. TCRdb called the PCR reads again in MiXCR, with one record for every CDR3 protein. Of roughly 800,000 distinct CDR3 sequences in the sample, 25% to 30% are singletons; the top ten hold more than 0.45%.

The sequenced sample was blood. The origin of this receptor is a girl aged 5 to 17 with multiple sclerosis. The V call is TRBV12-5, the J call TRBJ1-2; 9 positions match TRBD1. This CDR3 is CASGHPDRGGYTF. CDR3 DNA sequence: TGTGCTAGTGGTCACCCCGACAGGGGGGGCTACACCTTC.